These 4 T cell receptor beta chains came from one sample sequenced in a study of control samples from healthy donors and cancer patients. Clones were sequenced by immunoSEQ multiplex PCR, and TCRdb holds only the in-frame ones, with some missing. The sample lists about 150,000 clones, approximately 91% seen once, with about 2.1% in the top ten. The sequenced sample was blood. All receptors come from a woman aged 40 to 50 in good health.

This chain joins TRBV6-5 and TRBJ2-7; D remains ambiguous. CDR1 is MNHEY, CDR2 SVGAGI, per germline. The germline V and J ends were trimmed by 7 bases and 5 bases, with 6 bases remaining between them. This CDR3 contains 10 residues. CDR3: CASNPNEQYF. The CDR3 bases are TGTGCCAGCAACCCCAACGAGCAGTACTTC.

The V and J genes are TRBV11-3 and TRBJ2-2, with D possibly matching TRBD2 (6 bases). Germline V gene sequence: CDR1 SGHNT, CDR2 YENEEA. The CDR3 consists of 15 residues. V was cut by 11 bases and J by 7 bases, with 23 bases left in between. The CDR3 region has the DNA TGTGCCCCTATTGAGCGGCAGGGAGGTGGCGGGGAGCTGTTTTTT. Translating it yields CAPIERQGGGGELFF.

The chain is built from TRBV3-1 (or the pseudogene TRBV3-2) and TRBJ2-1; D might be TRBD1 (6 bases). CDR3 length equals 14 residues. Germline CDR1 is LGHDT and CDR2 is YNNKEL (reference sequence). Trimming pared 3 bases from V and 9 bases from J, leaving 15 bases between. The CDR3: CASSHLGHSGEQFF. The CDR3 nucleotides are TGTGCCAGCAGCCATCTGGGACATTCGGGTGAGCAGTTCTTC.

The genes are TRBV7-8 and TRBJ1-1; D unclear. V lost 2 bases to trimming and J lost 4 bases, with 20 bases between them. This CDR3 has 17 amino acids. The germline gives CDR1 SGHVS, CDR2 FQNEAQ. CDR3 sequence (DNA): TGTGCCAGCAGCTTAAAGGGCCAGCTCTACCCCGGCACTGAAGCTTTCTTT. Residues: CASSLKGQLYPGTEAFF.